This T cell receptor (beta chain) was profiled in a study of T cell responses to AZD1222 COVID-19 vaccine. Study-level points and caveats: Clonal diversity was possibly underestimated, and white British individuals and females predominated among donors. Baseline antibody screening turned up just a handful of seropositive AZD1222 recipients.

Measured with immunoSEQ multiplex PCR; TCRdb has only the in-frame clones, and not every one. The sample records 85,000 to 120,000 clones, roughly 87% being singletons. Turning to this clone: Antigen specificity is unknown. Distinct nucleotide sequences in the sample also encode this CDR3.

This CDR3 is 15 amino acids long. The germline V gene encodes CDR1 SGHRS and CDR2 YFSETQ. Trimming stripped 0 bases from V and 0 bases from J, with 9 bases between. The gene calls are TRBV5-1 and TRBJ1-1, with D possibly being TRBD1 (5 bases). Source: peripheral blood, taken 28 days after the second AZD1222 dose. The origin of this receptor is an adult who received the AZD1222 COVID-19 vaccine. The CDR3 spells CASSLVGGMNTEAFF. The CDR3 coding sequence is TGCGCCAGCAGCTTGGTTGGGGGTATGAACACTGAAGCTTTCTTT.